The rows below give T cell receptor beta chains drawn from one sample of a study of blood T cell repertoires in COVID-19. Some clones are missing from TCRdb's copy, which holds only in-frame ones; the method was immunoSEQ multiplex PCR. The sample includes 190,000 or so clones, 70% to 90% of them seen just once. The source material was PBMCs or T cells enriched from blood (not recorded which). The receptor source for this set is a middle-aged man who had recovered from COVID-19. The conserved cysteine and the conserved F or W are not part of the CDR3 here.

V	CDR3
TRBV6-6	ASSGTSGRQETQY
TRBV19	ASSPGEYGYT
TRBV19	ASSPGQGYNYGYT
TRBV7-3	ASSSGLAEDTQY
TRBV9	ASRRTGALNTEAF
TRBV6-1	ASREYLGGAGRDTQY
TRBV9	ASSVVSSGATGELF
TRBV7-9	ASRAQGALYGYT
TRBV2	ASRRSRRTEEKLF
TRBV12-5	ASGLPSRDTIY
TRBV30	AWRDRVGNEQF
TRBV12-3/TRBV12-4	ASSTDYNQPQH
TRBV14	ASSQDYVGQGSGGYT
TRBV10-3	AISLEGKGQF
TRBV18	ASSNQYEQY
TRBV21-1	ASSNPGNRGPDTQY
TRBV23-1	ASSQSGFGAGNTEAF
TRBV4-1	ASSPNRGLGYGYT
TRBV2	ASSPHGPYGYT
TRBV7-2	ASSLLGQGGQPQH
TRBV7-2	ASSLDETGFYSPLH
TRBV18	ASSPVGDQPQH
TRBV11-1	ASSPPWGPDNEQF
TRBV25-1	ASSYGGGEGETQY
TRBV15	ATSNPSATPYEQY
TRBV5-5	ASSPGLAGAQETQY
TRBV12-3/TRBV12-4	ASSHSPYEQY
TRBV3-1/TRBV3-2	ASSLRGTNEKLF
TRBV5-1	ASRNHRVTNEKLF
TRBV2	ASSEPDRARQNTEAF
TRBV3-1/TRBV3-2	ASSRRTGPSYEQY
TRBV3-1/TRBV3-2	ASSLQNTEAF
TRBV29-1	SVGGLAGGNEQF
TRBV25-1	ASSDSGRGGPETQY
TRBV5-1	ASSVEGQGNTEAF
TRBV2	ASSATGEGQPQH
TRBV18	ASSPDGTGGYGYT
TRBV6-4	ASSDSIGVGDTQY
TRBV5-4	ASSSGTGNEKLF
TRBV5-1	ASSLTESPYEQY
TRBV10-3	AISEVPGIGYT
TRBV5-1	ASSSGGYEQY
TRBV6-5	ASSEADYQPQH
TRBV5-1	ASSLGDSTYEQY
TRBV9	ASSVGANEKLF
TRBV6-1	ASSETGGTAKLF
TRBV7-9	ASSFRDLDQETQY
TRBV7-9	ASSLIRAGISSYEQY
TRBV30	AWSLHYGYT
TRBV24-1	ATSFSSGANVLT
TRBV7-2	ASSSAGTAYGYT
TRBV5-1	ASSLAGGTTDTQY
TRBV7-3	ASSTQDSYEQY